What follows describes a single T cell receptor (beta chain). Its antigen is as yet unknown. The data stem from a study of shared clonotypes between healthy human individuals. Study in general: Used for every donor were three CD4 naive, three CD4 memory, two CD8 naive and one CD8 memory plate.

Nashville, Tennessee was home to all donors, each a Caucasian adult. CD4+ cell separation produced CD45RA+ naive and CD45RA-negative memory subsets. Study observations and caveats: Relative to their counterparts shared across all four donors, non-shared clonotypes exhibited diminished generation probabilities.

V lost 3 bases and J lost 2; bases outside the gene matches: 8. The germline V gene encodes CDR1 SEHNR and CDR2 FQNEAQ (reference sequence). CDR3 length: 18 residues. Libraries were prepared by immunoSEQ multiplex PCR; TCRdb keeps only in-frame clonotypes and omits some of them. The sample lists approximately 530,000 clones; approximately 95% were seen once. Sequences were obtained from naive CD4+ T cells sorted from blood. Noted subset: CD45RA+ positively selected. The J gene is TRBJ2-3, the V gene TRBV7-9; the match to TRBD2 covers 13 bases. This sequence was found in a woman aged 25 to 45 in good health. DNA of the CDR3: TGTGCCAGCAGCTTCGGACTAGCGGGAGCGAGACACACAGATACGCAGTATTTT. Translated: CASSFGLAGARHTDTQYF.